This TCR beta chain derives from a study of human T cells and chemical hapten exposure. Study overall: Small pooled library volume differences chiefly drove per-sample TCR yield variation. Findings and caveats of the study: PT1 expanded TCR numbers rose with patch test score.

Time point noted: patch test 1, 2 weeks after DPC sensitization. Sample treatment: therapeutic diphenylcyclopropenone sensitization with weekly scalp DPC. At every patch-test visit, blood was drawn before the patch test was applied. Only a few counts were recorded for this clonotype. The antigen remains unidentified. Germline V gives CDR1 ENHRY, CDR2 SYGVKD. This CDR3 is 15 amino acids long. V trimming: 3 bases; J trimming: 4 bases; junction bases outside the gene matches: 6. TCRdb called the RACE reads again in MiXCR, with one record for every CDR3 protein. The table includes 300,000 to 400,000 distinct CDR3 sequences, approximately 6.3% detected once.

This TCR was sampled from a woman between 18 and 29 years old with alopecia areata. Some clones in this sample may be carry-over from other donors' samples. Source: whole blood, taken in connection with sensitization to the hapten diphenylcyclopropenone (DPC). The chain has TRBV10-3 and TRBJ1-1; 9 nucleotides align to TRBD1. DNA for the CDR3: TGTGCCATCAGTGATAACAGGGGGCAGGGCACTGAAGCTTTCTTT. This gives the protein CAISDNRGQGTEAFF.